Given below is one T cell receptor beta chain in context. Its antigen is unidentified. The data derive from a study of cytomegalovirus exposure and HLA in healthy donors. General study points: Cytomegalovirus status was reportedly diagnosed by the classifier with high sensitivity and specificity.

Germline lookup yields CDR1 LGHNA and CDR2 YSLEER. CDR3 length: 14 residues. V gave up 0 bases and J gave up 12 bases, with 12 bases separating them. Sequenced by immunoSEQ multiplex PCR; TCRdb stores in-frame clones only, minus some. The sample comprises some 180,000 clones, 86% of which are singletons, and 7.2% rests with the top ten. The receptor was derived from a man aged 30 to 39 in good health and CMV-seropositive. The chain joins TRBV4-3 to TRBJ1-6; D remains ambiguous. Sample: PBMCs. The CDR3 bases are TGCGCCAGCAGCCAAGATCGGGTGCCTTTACCCCTCCACTTT. It encodes CASSQDRVPLPLHF.